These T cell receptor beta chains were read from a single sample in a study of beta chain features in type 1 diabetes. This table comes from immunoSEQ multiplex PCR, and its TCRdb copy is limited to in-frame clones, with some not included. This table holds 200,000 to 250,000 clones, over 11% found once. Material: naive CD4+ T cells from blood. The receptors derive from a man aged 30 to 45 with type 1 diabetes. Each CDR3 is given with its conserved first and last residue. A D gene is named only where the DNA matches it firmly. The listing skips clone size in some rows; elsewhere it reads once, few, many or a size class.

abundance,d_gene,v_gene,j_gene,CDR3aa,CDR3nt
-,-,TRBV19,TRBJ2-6,CATEALTGANVLTF,TGTGCCACCGAAGCCCTGACTGGGGCCAACGTCCTGACTTTC
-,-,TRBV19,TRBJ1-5,CASSPLPGPQHF,TGTGCCAGTAGTCCCCTCCCGGGGCCCCAGCATTTT
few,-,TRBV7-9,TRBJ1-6,CASSGDTLYNSPLHF,TGTGCCAGCAGTGGGGACACTCTCTATAATTCACCCCTCCACTTT
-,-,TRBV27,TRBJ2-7,CASSQADYEQYF,TGTGCCAGCAGCCAGGCTGACTACGAGCAGTACTTC
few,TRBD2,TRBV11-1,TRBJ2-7,CASSLRQGGLASEQYF,TGTGCCAGCAGCTTACGCCAAGGTGGACTAGCGAGCGAGCAGTACTTC
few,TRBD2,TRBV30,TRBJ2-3,CAWSAGLAGAMGDTQYF,TGTGCCTGGAGTGCGGGACTAGCGGGAGCCATGGGGGATACGCAGTATTTT
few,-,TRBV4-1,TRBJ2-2,CASSQVSLDTGELFF,TGCGCCAGCAGCCAGGTATCACTCGACACCGGGGAGCTGTTTTTT
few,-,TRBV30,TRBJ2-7,CAWNRQEAYEQYF,TGTGCCTGGAATCGACAGGAGGCCTACGAGCAGTACTTC
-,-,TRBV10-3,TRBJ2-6,CASTTASGANVLTF,TGTGCCAGTACGACAGCCTCTGGGGCCAACGTCCTGACTTTC
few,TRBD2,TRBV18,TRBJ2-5,CASSTGTSGQETQYF,TGTGCCAGCTCTACCGGGACTAGCGGGCAAGAGACCCAGTACTTC
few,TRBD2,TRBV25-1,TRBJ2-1,CASSALGGSGRAYNEQFF,TGTGCCAGCAGTGCCCTCGGGGGTAGCGGGCGTGCCTACAATGAGCAGTTCTTC
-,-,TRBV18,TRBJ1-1,CASSPWLGGGVDTEAFF,TGTGCCAGCTCACCCTGGCTAGGAGGCGGGGTGGACACTGAAGCTTTCTTT
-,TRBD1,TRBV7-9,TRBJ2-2,CASSRLPGQGNGELFF,TGTGCCAGCAGTCGACTCCCGGGACAGGGGAACGGGGAGCTGTTTTTT
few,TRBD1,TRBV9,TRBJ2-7,CASSIGQGPYEQYF,TGTGCCAGCAGCATCGGACAGGGGCCCTACGAGCAGTACTTC